The subject of this entry is one TCR beta chain. The entry originates in a study of cytotoxic CD8 clonotypes in ibrutinib-treated CLL. V was trimmed by 0 bases and J by 6 bases, leaving 6 bases between them. CDR3 length equals 13 residues. Germline CDR1 is MNHEY and CDR2 is SMNVEV (reference sequence). Profiling relied on immunoSEQ multiplex PCR, and the TCRdb table lists in-frame clones only, not all of them. The sample shows fewer than 50,000 clones, about half of them seen only once. The sequence derives from a human donor with chronic lymphocytic leukemia. The specimen was PBMCs, collected after 12 months of ibrutinib treatment. This chain uses TRBV27 with TRBJ2-1; the D is unclear. The CDR3 spells CASSLSSSNEQFF. CDR3 DNA sequence: TGTGCCAGCAGTTTATCATCTAGCAATGAGCAGTTCTTC.